This is a list of T cell receptor beta chains from one sample in a study of blood T cell repertoires in COVID-19. Here immunoSEQ multiplex PCR was the method, and the copy in TCRdb shows in-frame clones only, minus some. The sample records under 200,000 clones, approximately 83% being singletons. Sequenced sample: peripheral blood. These TCRs come from a woman older than 75 with active or convalescent COVID-19. CDR3s include the opening cysteine and the closing phenylalanine or tryptophan. The order of the fields is clone size, J gene, V gene, D gene, CDR3 DNA, CDR3 protein. The D gene is left open where the match is weak. Size is omitted from some rows. Given values are once, few, many or a class for expanded clones.

- | TRBJ1-4 | TRBV11-2 | - | TGTGCCAGCAGCTTAGGGTCTGAGGGAACGGAAAAACTGTTTTTT | CASSLGSEGTEKLFF
- | TRBJ1-1 | TRBV6-5 | TRBD1 | TGTGCCAGCAGCCTGGACAGGGGTGGTGCTGAAGCTTTCTTT | CASSLDRGGAEAFF
- | TRBJ1-5 | TRBV2 | - | TGTGCCAGCAGTGAAGCGCGGGAGGGCAATCAGCCCCAGCATTTT | CASSEAREGNQPQHF
- | TRBJ2-3 | TRBV10-1 | - | TGCGCCAGCAGTGAGGCGGGGACAGATACGCAGTATTTT | CASSEAGTDTQYF
- | TRBJ2-3 | TRBV18 | TRBD2 | TGTGCCAGCTCTACCCCTAGCGGAGAAATCACAGATACGCAGTATTTT | CASSTPSGEITDTQYF
- | TRBJ2-1 | TRBV2 | - | TGTGCCAGCAATTGGGGAGGGGGAAGTGAGCAGTTCTTC | CASNWGGGSEQFF
- | TRBJ1-1 | TRBV5-1 | TRBD1 | TGCGCCAGCAGCTCCCGACAGGGGGCCTGGACTGAAGCTTTCTTT | CASSSRQGAWTEAFF
- | TRBJ1-3 | TRBV20-1 | - | TGCAGTGCTAGTCCTATAGATGGAAACACCATATATTTT | CSASPIDGNTIYF
- | TRBJ2-5 | TRBV5-6 | TRBD2 | TGTGCCAGCAGCCCGCGGACTAGCGGTTGGGGAGAGACCCAGTACTTC | CASSPRTSGWGETQYF
- | TRBJ1-2 | TRBV4-3 | - | TGCGTCAGCAGCCAAGATCAGGGGCCTAACTATGGCTACACCTTC | CVSSQDQGPNYGYTF
- | TRBJ2-5 | TRBV5-1 | - | TGCGCCAGCAGCTTGGACCCCCGGGAGACCCAGTACTTC | CASSLDPRETQYF
- | TRBJ2-5 | TRBV14 | TRBD2 | TGTGCCAGCAGCCGAGGACTAGCGGGGTCGGAGACCCAGTACTTC | CASSRGLAGSETQYF
- | TRBJ1-2 | TRBV2 | - | TGTGCCAGCATCCTGGGAGCGATTCTGGGGGGCTACACCTTC | CASILGAILGGYTF
- | TRBJ2-5 | TRBV5-1 | TRBD1 | TGCGCCAGCAGCTTGGACAGGGGGCTAGAGACCCAGTACTTC | CASSLDRGLETQYF
- | TRBJ2-5 | TRBV5-1 | TRBD2 | TGCGCCAGCAGCTGGGGGGAGGGAGAGACCCAGTACTTC | CASSWGEGETQYF
- | TRBJ1-5 | TRBV3-1/TRBV3-2 | - | TGTGCCAGCAGCCACGCCGGGGGGGCCTCCGCTCAGCCCCAGCATTTT | CASSHAGGASAQPQHF
- | TRBJ1-1 | TRBV12-3/TRBV12-4 | TRBD1 | TGTGCCACAAGACAGGGCGCGGACACTGAAGCTTTCTTT | CATRQGADTEAFF
- | TRBJ1-2 | TRBV9 | TRBD1 | TGTGCCAGCAGCGTAGAGACAGGGGGTGGGTATGGCTACACCTTC | CASSVETGGGYGYTF
- | TRBJ1-6 | TRBV25-1 | TRBD1 | TGTGCCAGCAGTGCTAACAGGGGCGACAATTCACCCCTCCACTTT | CASSANRGDNSPLHF
- | TRBJ2-5 | TRBV2 | TRBD2 | TGTGCCAGCAGTGGCGGGAGCTACCAAGAGACCCAGTACTTC | CASSGGSYQETQYF
- | TRBJ1-2 | TRBV15 | - | TGTGCCACCAGCAGAGAGTGGACATCGTCTAACTATGGCTACACCTTC | CATSREWTSSNYGYTF
- | TRBJ2-2 | TRBV7-2 | TRBD1 | TGTGCCAGCAGCATAACACAGGGGGCGACCGGGGAGCTGTTTTTT | CASSITQGATGELFF
- | TRBJ2-2 | TRBV4-3 | - | TGCGCCAGCAGCCAAGAGATGGGCAGGTACACCGGGGAGCTGTTTTTT | CASSQEMGRYTGELFF
- | TRBJ2-5 | TRBV20-1 | - | TGCAGTGCTAGAACGATCGGGACCCAGTACTTC | CSARTIGTQYF
- | TRBJ2-7 | TRBV13 | - | TGTGCCAGCAGCTTTGGTTACGGGGATCCCGGGAACGAGCAGTACTTC | CASSFGYGDPGNEQYF
few | TRBJ1-6 | TRBV27 | - | TGTGCCAGCAGTTTGTCCAGGTCTTCACCCCTCCACTTT | CASSLSRSSPLHF
- | TRBJ1-3 | TRBV5-4 | TRBD1 | TGTGCCAGCAGTTCGACAGGGGGCAATGGAAACACCATATATTTT | CASSSTGGNGNTIYF
- | TRBJ2-5 | TRBV19 | TRBD2 | TGTGCCAGTAGTATGGGGACTAGCTGGGAGACCCAGTACTTC | CASSMGTSWETQYF
- | TRBJ1-1 | TRBV5-1 | - | TGCGCCAGCAGCAGCTGGACAAGCGACACTGAAGCTTTCTTT | CASSSWTSDTEAFF
- | TRBJ2-7 | TRBV6-5 | TRBD1 | TGTGCCAGCAGTTACAAGGGACAGGGAAGACCCTACGAGCAGTACTTC | CASSYKGQGRPYEQYF
- | TRBJ1-6 | TRBV2 | TRBD1 | TGTGCCAGCAGCTCGACAGGGCATAATTCACCCCTCCACTTT | CASSSTGHNSPLHF
- | TRBJ1-1 | TRBV6-4 | - | TGTGCCAGCAGACGGGAGCCGAACACTGAAGCTTTCTTT | CASRREPNTEAFF
- | TRBJ2-1 | TRBV5-1 | - | TGCGCCAGCAGCTTGTCCGGGGAGTCCTACAATGAGCAGTTCTTC | CASSLSGESYNEQFF
- | TRBJ2-7 | TRBV4-3 | TRBD1 | TGCGCCAGCAGCCCCGACAGGGGATACTACGAGCAGTACTTC | CASSPDRGYYEQYF
- | TRBJ1-1 | TRBV6-6 | - | TGTGCCAGCAGCCCGGACAGCCGAGAGGCTTTCTTT | CASSPDSREAFF
once | TRBJ1-5 | TRBV6-1 | - | TGTGCCAGCAGTTCCCCGGGATCCCAGCATTTT | CASSSPGSQHF
- | TRBJ2-7 | TRBV19 | TRBD1 | TGTGCCAGTAGTAACGGACAGGGATCCTACGAGCAGTACTTC | CASSNGQGSYEQYF
few | TRBJ1-1 | TRBV2 | - | TGTGCCAGCAGTGAAGCCCAGGACACTGAAGCTTTCTTT | CASSEAQDTEAFF
- | TRBJ2-1 | TRBV7-6 | TRBD2 | TGTGCCAGCAGACCGGGACTAGCCCTCTCCTACAATGAGCAGTTCTTC | CASRPGLALSYNEQFF
- | TRBJ1-4 | TRBV12-3/TRBV12-4 | - | TGTGCCAGCAGTCCATCTGAAAAACTGTTTTTT | CASSPSEKLFF
few | TRBJ1-4 | TRBV27 | - | TGTGCCAGCAGTTCCCCGCCTCCGAGGGAAAAACTGTTTTTT | CASSSPPPREKLFF
- | TRBJ1-5 | TRBV6-1 | - | TGTGCCAGCAGTGAAGCGTTGGGACACCGCAATCAGCCCCAGCATTTT | CASSEALGHRNQPQHF
- | TRBJ2-2 | TRBV6-4 | - | TGTGCCAGCAGTGACTCGTCAGACATAGACAGGCCCACCGGGGAGCTGTTTTTT | CASSDSSDIDRPTGELFF
- | TRBJ1-1 | TRBV29-1 | TRBD1 | TGCAGCGTTGACGGACAGGCCTCGAGAACTGAAGCTTTCTTT | CSVDGQASRTEAFF
- | TRBJ1-2 | TRBV5-1 | TRBD1 | TGCGCCAGCAGCCCTTTGACAGGGGGCGGTCGTTCTGATGGCTACACCTTC | CASSPLTGGGRSDGYTF
- | TRBJ2-7 | TRBV29-1 | - | TGCAGCGTTGAAGAAACAGCGGGGACACCCTACGAGCAGTACTTC | CSVEETAGTPYEQYF
once | TRBJ2-5 | TRBV5-1 | TRBD1 | TGCGCCAGCAGCCTACACGGGACAGGGGCCGTGGAGACCCAGTACTTC | CASSLHGTGAVETQYF
- | TRBJ2-1 | TRBV18 | TRBD1 | TGTGCCAGCTCCCTAACAGGGGGACGCTACAATGAGCAGTTCTTC | CASSLTGGRYNEQFF
- | TRBJ2-1 | TRBV7-2 | TRBD2 | TGTGCCAGCAGCGGGACTAGCGGGGTTTACAATGAGCAGTTCTTC | CASSGTSGVYNEQFF
- | TRBJ1-2 | TRBV11-3 | - | TGTGCCAGCACCCCCTCGGGAGGGGCTGTCCCTGGTCATGGCTACACCTTC | CASTPSGGAVPGHGYTF
few | TRBJ2-7 | TRBV25-1 | TRBD2 | TGTGCCAGCAGTGGTCATCGTGGGGGGGACGAGCAGTACTTC | CASSGHRGGDEQYF